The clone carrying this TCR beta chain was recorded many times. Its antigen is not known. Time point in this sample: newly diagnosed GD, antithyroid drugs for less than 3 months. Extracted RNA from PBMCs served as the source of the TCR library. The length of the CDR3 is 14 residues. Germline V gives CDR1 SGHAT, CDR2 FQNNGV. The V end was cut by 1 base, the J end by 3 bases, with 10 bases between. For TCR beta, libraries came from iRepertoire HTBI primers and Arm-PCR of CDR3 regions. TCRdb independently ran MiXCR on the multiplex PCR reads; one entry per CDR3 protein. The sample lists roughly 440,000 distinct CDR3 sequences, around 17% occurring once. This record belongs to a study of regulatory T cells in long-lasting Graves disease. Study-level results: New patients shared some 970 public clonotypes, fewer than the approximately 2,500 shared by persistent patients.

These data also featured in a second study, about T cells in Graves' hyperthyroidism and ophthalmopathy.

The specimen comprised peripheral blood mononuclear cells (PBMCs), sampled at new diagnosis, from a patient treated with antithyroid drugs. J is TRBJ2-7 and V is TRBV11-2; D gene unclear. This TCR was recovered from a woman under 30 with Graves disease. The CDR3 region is CASSLGAEIYEQYF. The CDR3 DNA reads TGTGCCAGCAGCTTAGGTGCGGAAATCTACGAGCAGTACTTC.